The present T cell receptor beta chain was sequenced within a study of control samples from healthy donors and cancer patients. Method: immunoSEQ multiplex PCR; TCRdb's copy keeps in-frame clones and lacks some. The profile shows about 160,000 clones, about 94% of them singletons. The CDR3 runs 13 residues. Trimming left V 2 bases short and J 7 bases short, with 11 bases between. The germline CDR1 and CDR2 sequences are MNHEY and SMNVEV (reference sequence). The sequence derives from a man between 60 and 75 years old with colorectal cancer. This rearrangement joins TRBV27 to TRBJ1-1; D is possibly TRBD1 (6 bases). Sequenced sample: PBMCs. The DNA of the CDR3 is TGTGCCAGCAGTTTACGGACAGAATATGAAGCTTTCTTT. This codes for CASSLRTEYEAFF.